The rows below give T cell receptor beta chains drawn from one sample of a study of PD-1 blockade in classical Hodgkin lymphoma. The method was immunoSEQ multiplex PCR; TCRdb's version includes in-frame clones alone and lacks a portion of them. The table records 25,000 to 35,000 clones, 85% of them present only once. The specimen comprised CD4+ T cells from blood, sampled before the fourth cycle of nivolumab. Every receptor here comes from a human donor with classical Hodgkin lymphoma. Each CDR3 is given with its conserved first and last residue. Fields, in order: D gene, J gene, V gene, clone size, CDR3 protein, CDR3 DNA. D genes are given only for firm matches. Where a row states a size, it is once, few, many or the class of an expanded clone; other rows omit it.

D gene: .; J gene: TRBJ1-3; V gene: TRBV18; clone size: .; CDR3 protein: CASSTGTRDTIYF; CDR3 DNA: TGTGCCAGCTCAACAGGGACCCGGGACACCATATATTTT
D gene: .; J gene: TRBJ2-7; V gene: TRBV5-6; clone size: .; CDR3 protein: CASSLGQEAYEQYF; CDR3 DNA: TGTGCCAGCAGCTTGGGACAGGAAGCCTACGAGCAGTACTTC
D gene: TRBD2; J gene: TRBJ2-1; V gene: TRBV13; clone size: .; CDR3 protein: CASSPRVAGVVYNEQFF; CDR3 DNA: TGTGCCAGCAGCCCCAGGGTAGCGGGAGTCGTTTACAATGAGCAGTTCTTC
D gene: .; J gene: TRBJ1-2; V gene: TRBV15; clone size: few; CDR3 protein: CATSGGYGYTF; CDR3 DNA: TGTGCCACCTCCGGGGGCTATGGCTACACCTTC
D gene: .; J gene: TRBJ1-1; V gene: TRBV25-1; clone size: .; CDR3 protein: CASSETNQAFF; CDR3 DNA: TGTGCCAGCAGTGAAACAAACCAAGCTTTCTTT
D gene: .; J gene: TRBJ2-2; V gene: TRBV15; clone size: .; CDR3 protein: CATSRDSIGELFF; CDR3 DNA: TGTGCCACCAGCAGAGATTCGATCGGGGAGCTGTTTTTT
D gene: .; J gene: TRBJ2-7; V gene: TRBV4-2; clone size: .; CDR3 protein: CASSQDAAGNSYEQYF; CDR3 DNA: TGTGCCAGCAGCCAAGATGCGGCGGGAAACTCCTACGAGCAGTACTTC
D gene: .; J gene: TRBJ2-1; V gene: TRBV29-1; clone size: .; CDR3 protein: CSVALIEQFF; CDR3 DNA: TGCAGCGTTGCCCTGATTGAGCAGTTCTTC
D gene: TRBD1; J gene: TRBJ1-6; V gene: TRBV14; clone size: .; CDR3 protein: CASSQVGRGRNSPLHF; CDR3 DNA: TGTGCCAGCAGCCAAGTAGGCAGGGGGCGAAATTCACCCCTCCACTTT
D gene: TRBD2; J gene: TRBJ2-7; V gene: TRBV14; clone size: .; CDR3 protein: CASSPSVAGFSGEQYF; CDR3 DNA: TGTGCCAGCAGCCCGAGCGTAGCGGGATTTTCAGGCGAGCAGTACTTC
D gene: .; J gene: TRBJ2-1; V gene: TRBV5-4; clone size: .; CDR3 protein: CASSSSPQSYNEQFF; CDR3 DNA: TGTGCCAGCAGCTCTAGCCCCCAGAGCTACAATGAGCAGTTCTTC
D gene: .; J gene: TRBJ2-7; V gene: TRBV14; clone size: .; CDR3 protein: CASSRSLRGNYEQYF; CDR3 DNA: TGTGCCAGCAGCCGAAGTCTAAGGGGAAACTACGAGCAGTACTTC
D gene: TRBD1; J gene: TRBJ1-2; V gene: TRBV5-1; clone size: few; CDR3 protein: CASSETGRNGYTF; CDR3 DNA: TGCGCCAGCAGCGAGACAGGGCGTAATGGCTACACCTTC
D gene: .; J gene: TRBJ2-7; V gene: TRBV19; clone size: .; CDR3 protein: CASMDPGLPYEQYF; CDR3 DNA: TGTGCCAGTATGGACCCGGGACTCCCATACGAGCAGTACTTC
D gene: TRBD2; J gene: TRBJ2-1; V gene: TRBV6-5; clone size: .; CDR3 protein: CASSYVAGAYNEQFF; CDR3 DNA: TGTGCCAGCAGTTACGTAGCGGGAGCCTACAATGAGCAGTTCTTC
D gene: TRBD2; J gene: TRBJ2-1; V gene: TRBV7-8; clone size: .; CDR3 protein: CASSLRTSGSRDEQFF; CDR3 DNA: TGTGCCAGCAGCTTAAGGACTAGCGGGAGTAGGGATGAGCAGTTCTTC
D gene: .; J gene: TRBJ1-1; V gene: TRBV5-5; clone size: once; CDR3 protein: CASSLDGQPNTEAFF; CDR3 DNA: TGTGCCAGCAGCTTGGACGGACAGCCGAACACTGAAGCTTTCTTT
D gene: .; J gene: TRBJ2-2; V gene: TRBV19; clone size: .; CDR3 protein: CASSTPSSAGELFF; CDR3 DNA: TGTGCCAGTAGTACCCCCTCTAGCGCCGGGGAGCTGTTTTTT
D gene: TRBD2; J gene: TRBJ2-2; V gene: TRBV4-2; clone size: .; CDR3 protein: CASSQGTSGSITGELFF; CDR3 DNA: TGTGCCAGCAGCCAGGGGACTAGCGGGAGTATCACCGGGGAGCTGTTTTTT
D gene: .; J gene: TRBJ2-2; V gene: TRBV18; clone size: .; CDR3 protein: CASSPPPGKRTRTGELFF; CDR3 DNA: TGTGCCAGCTCACCCCCCCCGGGGAAGCGGACTCGAACCGGGGAGCTGTTTTTT
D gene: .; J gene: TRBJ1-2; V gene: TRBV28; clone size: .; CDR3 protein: CASSPGGGDKNYGYTF; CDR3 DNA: TGTGCCAGCAGCCCTGGCGGAGGGGATAAGAACTATGGCTACACCTTC
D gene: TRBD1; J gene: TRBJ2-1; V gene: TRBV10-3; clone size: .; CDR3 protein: CAISGTDRANNEQFF; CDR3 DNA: TGTGCCATCAGTGGTACCGACAGGGCAAACAATGAGCAGTTCTTC
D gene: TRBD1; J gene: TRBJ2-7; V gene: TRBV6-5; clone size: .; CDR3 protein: CASSFGQDPYEQYF; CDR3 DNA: TGTGCCAGCAGTTTCGGACAGGATCCCTACGAGCAGTACTTC
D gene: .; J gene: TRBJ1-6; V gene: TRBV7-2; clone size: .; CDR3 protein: CASSLALGGSPLHF; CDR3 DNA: TGTGCCAGCAGCTTAGCGCTGGGGGGATCACCCCTCCACTTT
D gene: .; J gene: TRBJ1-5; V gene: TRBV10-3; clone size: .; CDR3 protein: CAISDQNSNQPQHF; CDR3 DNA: TGTGCCATCAGTGACCAAAATAGCAATCAGCCCCAGCATTTT
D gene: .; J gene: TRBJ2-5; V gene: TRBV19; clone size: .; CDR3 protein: CASSAPGKWETQYF; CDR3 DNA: TGTGCCAGTAGTGCGCCGGGAAAATGGGAGACCCAGTACTTC
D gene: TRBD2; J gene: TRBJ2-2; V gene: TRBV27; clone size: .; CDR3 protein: CASSSSGTANTGELFF; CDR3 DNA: TGTGCCAGCAGTTCTAGCGGGACCGCGAACACCGGGGAGCTGTTTTTT
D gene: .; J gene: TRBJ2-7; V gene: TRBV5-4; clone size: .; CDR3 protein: CASRSRWEVGEQYF; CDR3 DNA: TGTGCCAGCAGGTCCCGCTGGGAGGTCGGCGAGCAGTACTTC
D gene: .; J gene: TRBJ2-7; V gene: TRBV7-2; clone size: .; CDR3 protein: CASSPGTPPYEQYF; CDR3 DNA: TGTGCCAGCAGCCCTGGGACACCTCCCTACGAGCAGTACTTC
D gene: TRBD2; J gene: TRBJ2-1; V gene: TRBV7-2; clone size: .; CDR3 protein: CASSLRGVSGTSYNEQFF; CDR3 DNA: TGTGCCAGCAGCCTGAGAGGGGTTAGCGGGACCTCCTACAATGAGCAGTTCTTC
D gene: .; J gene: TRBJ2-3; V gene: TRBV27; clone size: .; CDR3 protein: CASSLSGGFRKYPLSDTQYF; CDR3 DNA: TGTGCCAGCAGTTTATCTGGTGGGTTTAGGAAATACCCGTTGTCAGATACGCAGTATTTT
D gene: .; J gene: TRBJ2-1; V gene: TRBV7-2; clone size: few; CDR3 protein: CASSPFAGTSYNEQFF; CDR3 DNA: TGTGCCAGCAGCCCCTTCGCGGGAACCTCCTACAATGAGCAGTTCTTC
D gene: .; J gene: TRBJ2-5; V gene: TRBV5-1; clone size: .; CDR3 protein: CASSAAASRTQYF; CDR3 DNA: TGCGCCAGCAGCGCGGCGGCTAGCAGGACCCAGTACTTC
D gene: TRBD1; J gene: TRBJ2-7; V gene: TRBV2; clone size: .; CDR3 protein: CASSEGAGGREQYF; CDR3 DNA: TGTGCCAGCAGTGAAGGGGCAGGGGGCCGCGAGCAGTACTTC
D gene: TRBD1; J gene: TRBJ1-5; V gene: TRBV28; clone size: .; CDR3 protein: CASRPGTGGGQPQHF; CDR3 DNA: TGTGCCAGCAGGCCCGGGACAGGGGGCGGTCAGCCCCAGCATTTT
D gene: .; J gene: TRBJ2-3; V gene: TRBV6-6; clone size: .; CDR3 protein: CASSYGQNTDTQYF; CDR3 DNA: TGTGCCAGCAGTTACGGGCAGAACACAGATACGCAGTATTTT
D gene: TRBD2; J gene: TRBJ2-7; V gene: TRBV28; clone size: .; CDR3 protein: CASTSIAGGEGFYEQYF; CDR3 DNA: TGTGCCTCAACCTCAATAGCGGGAGGGGAGGGTTTCTACGAGCAGTACTTC
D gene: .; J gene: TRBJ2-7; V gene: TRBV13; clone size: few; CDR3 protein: CASSLGSRTNYEQYF; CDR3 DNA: TGTGCCAGCAGCTTAGGCAGCAGGACAAACTACGAGCAGTACTTC
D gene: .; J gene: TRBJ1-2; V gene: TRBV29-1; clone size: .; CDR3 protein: CSVEKSGGGYGYTF; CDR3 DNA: TGCAGCGTGGAGAAGTCAGGCGGGGGCTATGGCTACACCTTC
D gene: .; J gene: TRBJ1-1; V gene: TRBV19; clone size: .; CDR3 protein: CASSNPGGWNTEAFF; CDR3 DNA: TGTGCCAGTAGTAACCCTGGGGGATGGAACACTGAAGCTTTCTTT
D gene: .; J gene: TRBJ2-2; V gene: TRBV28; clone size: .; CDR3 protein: CASSSLYAPYNTGELFF; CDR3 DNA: TGTGCCAGCAGTTCCCTCTACGCTCCCTATAACACCGGGGAGCTGTTTTTT
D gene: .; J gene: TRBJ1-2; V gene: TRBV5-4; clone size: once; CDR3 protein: CASSLQGAEGYTF; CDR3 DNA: TGTGCCAGCAGCCTTCAAGGAGCGGAAGGCTACACCTTC
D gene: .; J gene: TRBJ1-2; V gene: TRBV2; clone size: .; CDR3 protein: CASRSLTRGYTF; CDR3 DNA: TGTGCCAGCAGAAGCTTGACAAGAGGCTACACCTTC